This T cell receptor (beta chain) was profiled in a study of HIV-infected patients and healthy controls. Broader study findings: Size-matched repertoire data failed to replicate the apparent Gini index recovery after therapy in HIV-infected patients. HIV+ repertoires were severely depleted of MAIT alpha-chain CDR3s, unlike healthy controls. Compared with untreated HIV+ repertoires, healthy controls showed roughly threefold more distinct CDR3s and higher Shannon diversity.

Reverse transcription used roughly 480 ng RNA and constant-region primers for alpha and beta. Separate chain-specific third strand synthesis with multiplexing indices produced the alpha and beta libraries. Ligation attached cDNA to a 5' RACE adapter that carried a random hexamer and SP2 site. TCRdb re-derived calls from the 5' RACE reads in MiXCR, one entry per CDR3 protein. The table has some 20,000 distinct CDR3 sequences, 9.5% to 15% seen once. In its sample, this clonotype was seen many times. Antigen specificity is unknown. Trimming took 4 bases from V and 5 from J, leaving 9 bases between them. Germline V gives CDR1 MNHEY, CDR2 SVGAGI. The CDR3 totals 13 residues. Whole blood was used without fractionation, so all unsorted peripheral T cells were included.

The chain is built from TRBV6-5 and TRBJ2-4; D is uncertain. The clonotype comes from an adult in good health. Sequences were obtained from blood. The CDR3 protein is CASSSRIENIQYF. The CDR3 nucleotides are TGTGCCAGCAGTTCCCGGATAGAAAACATTCAGTACTTC.